Listed here are 11 T cell receptor beta chains from one sample, sequenced in a study of shared clonotypes between healthy human individuals. Data came from immunoSEQ multiplex PCR; TCRdb stores just in-frame clones and leaves some out. Of approximately 2,200,000 clones listed, about 93% are singletons. CD8 cells classed as naive were CD45RO-negative and positively selected for CCR7, excluding terminally differentiated effector memory CD45RA+ cells. The sequenced material came from naive CD8+ T cells from PBMCs. These receptors came from a man aged 18 to 35 in good health. Some clones in this sample may be carry-over from other donors' samples.

This clone was counted only a few times. The chain combines TRBV21-1 with TRBJ1-2. TRBV21-1 is described as a pseudogene. This CDR3 is 12 amino acids long. The CDR3 nucleotides read TGTGCCAGCAGCAAATCTGCGCTCGGCTACACCTTC. Amino acid sequence: CASSKSALGYTF.

The rearrangement joins TRBV28 to TRBJ2-7; D uncertain. Trimming removed 5 bases at V and 4 bases at J, with 12 bases between. From germline, CDR1 is MDHEN and CDR2 SYDVKM. The CDR3 totals 13 residues. The CDR3 nucleotides read TGTGCCAGCAGTGCCAACTACAATTACGAGCAGTACTTC. Translating it yields CASSANYNYEQYF.

This clone was seen a few times. The chain couples TRBV27 to TRBJ1-1; D might be TRBD1 (5 bases). The V and J ends lost 2 bases and 4 bases respectively, with 14 bases between them. This CDR3 is 15 amino acids long. Germline V gene lookup returns CDR1 MNHEY and CDR2 SMNVEV (reference sequence). The CDR3: CASSLLPDKPTEAFF. The CDR3 DNA is TGTGCCAGCAGTTTACTCCCGGACAAGCCCACTGAAGCTTTCTTT.

The rearrangement uses TRBV7-9 and TRBJ1-4, with 12 bases matching TRBD1. Per the germline V gene, CDR1 is SEHNR and CDR2 is FQNEAQ (reference sequence). The CDR3 extends over 17 amino acids. Losses at the gene ends were 1 base for V and 6 bases for J; bases not matched to a gene: 6. The CDR3 DNA is TGTGCCAGCAGCTTAGGAGGGACAGGGGGCTTCGATGAAAAACTGTTTTTT. Translating it yields CASSLGGTGGFDEKLFF.

The chain employs TRBV28 and TRBJ2-4; 10 nucleotides agree with TRBD1. This CDR3 has 12 residues. Germline CDR1 and CDR2: MDHEN and SYDVKM. The V gene end was trimmed by 5 bases and the J gene end by 16 bases; junction bases not matched to a gene: 8. The CDR3 coding sequence is TGTGCCAGCAGTCCGAGTGGACAGGGGGGATACTTC. It encodes CASSPSGQGGYF.

This chain links TRBV7-9 with TRBJ2-7; no firm D call. The CDR3 sequence is 14 residues long. Trimming took off 6 bases at V and 1 base at J, with 13 bases between the two ends. CDR1 and CDR2 from the germline V gene are SEHNR and FQNEAQ (reference sequence). The CDR3 spells CASSPDDGSYEQYF. The CDR3 region has the DNA TGTGCCAGCAGTCCGGACGATGGGTCCTACGAGCAGTACTTC.

The rearrangement joins TRBV7-9 to TRBJ2-1, with 9 bases that match TRBD2. V lost 6 bases, J lost 9 bases, and 15 bases stayed unmatched. Germline lookup yields CDR1 SEHNR and CDR2 FQNEAQ (reference sequence). The CDR3 extends over 16 amino acids. The chain's CDR3 is CASSFVSGSLSREQFF. Written as DNA, the CDR3 is TGTGCCAGCAGTTTTGTTAGCGGGAGTCTTTCGCGTGAGCAGTTCTTC.

The chain couples TRBV5-4 to TRBJ2-7; maybe TRBD1 (6 bases). Looked up from germline, CDR1 is SGHNT and CDR2 is YYREEE (reference sequence). V shed 4 bases and J shed 2 bases, with 13 bases lying between them. The CDR3 runs to 14 residues. DNA of the CDR3: TGTGCCAGCAGCGAAGGGACAACCACCTACGAGCAGTACTTC. It translates to CASSEGTTTYEQYF. Full variable domain (outside the CDR3, taken from reference TRBV5-4 and TRBJ2-7): ETGVTQSPTHLIKTRGQQVTLRCSSQSGHNTVSWYQQALGQGPQFIFQYYREEENGRGNFPPRFSGLQFPNYSSELNVNALELDDSALYLCASSEGTTTYEQYFGPGTRLTVT.

The rearrangement uses TRBV7-8 and TRBJ1-1; D ambiguous. Trimming stripped 1 base from V and 2 bases from J, with 8 bases between. Germline V gene sequence: CDR1 SGHVS, CDR2 FQNEAQ. This CDR3 comprises 14 residues. DNA for the CDR3: TGTGCCAGCAGCTTAGAAAGACTTAACACTGAAGCTTTCTTT. It encodes CASSLERLNTEAFF. Full variable domain (rest looked up from reference TRBV7-8 and TRBJ1-1): GAGVSQSPRYKVAKRGQDVALRCDPISGHVSLFWYQQALGQGPEFLTYFQNEAQLDKSGLPSDRFFAERPEGSVSTLKIQRTQQEDSAVYLCASSLERLNTEAFFGQGTRLTVV.

The chain employs TRBV25-1 and TRBJ2-2; D remains unclear. Trimming cost V 6 bases and J 4 bases, with 18 bases left between them. This CDR3 contains 16 residues. Germline V gene lookup returns CDR1 MGHDK and CDR2 SYGVNS. The CDR3 nucleotides are TGTGCCAGCAGCGGTAGGAAGGGAAGGAGCACCGGGGAGCTGTTTTTT. Its protein product is CASSGRKGRSTGELFF. The full variable domain, rest sourced from reference TRBV25-1 and TRBJ2-2, is EADIYQTPRYLVIGTGKKITLECSQTMGHDKMYWYQQDPGMELHLIHYSYGVNSTEKGDLSSESTVSRIRTEHFPLTLESARPSHTSQYLCASSGRKGRSTGELFFGEGSRLTVL.

The chain links TRBV7-2 to TRBJ2-1; D is ambiguous. Germline assignment: CDR1 SGHTA and CDR2 FQGNSA. This CDR3 has 15 residues. Trimming took 3 bases from V and 4 from J, leaving 13 bases between them. The CDR3 nucleotides read TGTGCCAGCAGCTTCGAGTGGTCCGCGTACAATGAGCAGTTCTTC. Its protein is CASSFEWSAYNEQFF. The entire variable domain, with the rest obtained from reference TRBV7-2 and TRBJ2-1, is as follows: GAGVSQSPSNKVTEKGKDVELRCDPISGHTALYWYRQSLGQGLEFLIYFQGNSAPDKSGLPSDRFSAERTGGSVSTLTIQRTQQEDSAVYLCASSFEWSAYNEQFFGPGTRLTVL.